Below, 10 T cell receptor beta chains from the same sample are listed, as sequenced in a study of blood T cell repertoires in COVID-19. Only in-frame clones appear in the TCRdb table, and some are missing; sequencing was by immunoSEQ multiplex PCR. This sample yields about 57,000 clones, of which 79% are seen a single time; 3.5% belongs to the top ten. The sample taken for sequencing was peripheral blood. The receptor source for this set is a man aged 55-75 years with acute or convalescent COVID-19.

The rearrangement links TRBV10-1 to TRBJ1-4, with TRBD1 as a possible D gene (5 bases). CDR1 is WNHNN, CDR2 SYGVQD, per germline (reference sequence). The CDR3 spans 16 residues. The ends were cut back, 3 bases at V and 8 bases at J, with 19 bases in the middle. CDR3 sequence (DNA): TGCGCCAGCAGTGAAAACTCCGGAGGGGCGGGGGAAAAACTGTTTTTT. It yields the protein CASSENSGGAGEKLFF.

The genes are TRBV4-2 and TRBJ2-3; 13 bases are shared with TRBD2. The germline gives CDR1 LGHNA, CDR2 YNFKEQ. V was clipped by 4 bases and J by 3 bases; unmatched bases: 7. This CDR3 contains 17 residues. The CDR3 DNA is TGTGCCAGCAGCCCCCGGACTAGCGGGAGAGGTACAGATACGCAGTATTTT. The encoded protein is CASSPRTSGRGTDTQYF.

CDR3: CASSSPQGVGGYTF. CDR3 DNA sequence: TGTGCCAGCAGTTCCCCCCAGGGGGTTGGTGGCTACACCTTC. The V call is TRBV28, the J call TRBJ1-2, with 7 bases matching TRBD1. This CDR3 is 14 amino acids long. The germline gives CDR1 MDHEN, CDR2 SYDVKM. The ends lost 4 bases at V and 7 bases at J; junction bases unmatched: 9.

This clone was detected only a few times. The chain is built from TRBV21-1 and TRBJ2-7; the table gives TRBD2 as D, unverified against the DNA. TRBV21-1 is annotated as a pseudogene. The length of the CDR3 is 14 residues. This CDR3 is CASSRAAISYEQYF. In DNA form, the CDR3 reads TGTGCCAGCAGCAGAGCAGCTATCTCCTACGAGCAGTACTTC.

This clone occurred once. The CDR3 region is CASSLAEGGNQPQHF. In DNA form, the CDR3 reads TGTGCCAGCAGCTTGGCGGAAGGAGGCAATCAGCCCCAGCATTTT. The chain joins TRBV7-2 to TRBJ1-5; D is undetermined. The germline V gene has CDR1 SGHTA and CDR2 FQGNSA. The CDR3 is 15 residues long. The V end lost 3 bases, the J end lost 2 bases, and 11 bases lay between the germline ends.

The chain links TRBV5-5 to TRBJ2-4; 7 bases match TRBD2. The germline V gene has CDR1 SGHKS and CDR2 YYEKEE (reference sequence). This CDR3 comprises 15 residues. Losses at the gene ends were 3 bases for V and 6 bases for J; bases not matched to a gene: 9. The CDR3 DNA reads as TGTGCCAGCAGCTACCTGGTGGGGGAGGGAAACATTCAGTACTTC. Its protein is CASSYLVGEGNIQYF.

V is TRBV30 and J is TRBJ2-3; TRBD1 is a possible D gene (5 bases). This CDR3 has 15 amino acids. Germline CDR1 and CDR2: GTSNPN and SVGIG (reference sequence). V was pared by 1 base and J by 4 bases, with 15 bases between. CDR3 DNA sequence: TGTGCCTGGAGTGCGGCAGGGCGACTTTCAGATACGCAGTATTTT. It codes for CAWSAAGRLSDTQYF.

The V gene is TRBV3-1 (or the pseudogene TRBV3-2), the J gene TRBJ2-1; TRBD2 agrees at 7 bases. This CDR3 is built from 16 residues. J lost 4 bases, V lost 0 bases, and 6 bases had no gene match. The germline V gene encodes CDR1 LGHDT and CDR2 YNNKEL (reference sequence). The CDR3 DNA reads TGTGCCAGCAGCCAAGAACGACTAGCAGTTTACAATGAGCAGTTCTTC. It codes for CASSQERLAVYNEQFF.

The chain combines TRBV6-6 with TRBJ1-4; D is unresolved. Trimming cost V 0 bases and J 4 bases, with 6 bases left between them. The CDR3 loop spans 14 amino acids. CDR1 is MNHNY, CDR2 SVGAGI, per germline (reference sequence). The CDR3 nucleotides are TGTGCCAGCAGTTACTCGTCCAGTAATGAAAAACTGTTTTTT. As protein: CASSYSSSNEKLFF.

The DNA of the CDR3 is TGCAGCGTCGACAGGGGGAACACTGAAGCTTTCTTT. This encodes CSVDRGNTEAFF. The chain recombines TRBV29-1 with TRBJ1-1; 8 bases are a match to TRBD1. This CDR3 is 12 amino acids long. Trimming cost V 6 bases and J 1 base; bases outside gene matches: 1. Germline loops: CDR1 SQVTM, CDR2 ANQGSEA.